The sequence of this T cell receptor (beta chain) was determined in a study of T cell repertoires in aging, cancer and after chemotherapy. The wider study: Repeat sampling of healthy donors over several months to years showed clear clonal overlap. The full dataset contained roughly 8.8 million TCR reads. General observations from the study: In healthy donors, age-related TCR diversity loss mainly reflected lost richness.

The template was genomic DNA from peripheral blood, not RNA. Rearranged V-D-J TRB sequences were amplified with a mixed TRB-A/B primer pool. TCRdb reprocessed the multiplex PCR reads via MiXCR and lists one record per CDR3 protein. The sample shows more than 10,000 distinct CDR3 sequences, under 30% of them seen only once. Details on this clonotype: The antigen is not known.

The clonotype was recovered from a human donor in good health. The sequenced sample consisted of blood.

The CDR3 region has the DNA TGTGCCAGCAGTTTACCCGGGGCCTACAATGAGCAGTTCTTC. Encoded protein: CASSLPGAYNEQFF. This chain uses TRBV28 with TRBJ2-1, with TRBD2 as a possible D gene (5 bases). V was pared by 2 bases and J by 2 bases, with 7 bases between. The germline CDR1 and CDR2 sequences are MDHEN and SYDVKM. This CDR3 comprises 14 residues.